The entry below gives a single T cell receptor beta chain sequence along with its context. The data are from a study of T cell repertoires in cytomegalovirus infection. The CDR3 consists of 16 residues. Germline loops: CDR1 SQVTM, CDR2 ANQGSEA. V gave up 4 bases and J gave up 3 bases; unmatched junction bases: 7. TCRdb reprocessed the reads via MiXCR and lists one record per CDR3 protein. The sample contains fewer than 250,000 distinct CDR3 sequences, approximately 13% of which appear only once. This receptor was obtained from a human donor in good health (CMV status not recorded). Some clones in this sample may be carry-over from other donors' samples. V and J are TRBV29-1 and TRBJ2-2; 11 nucleotides align to TRBD1. Sequenced sample: PBMCs. The CDR3 here is CSVGGGTGGDTGELFF. CDR3 nucleotide sequence: TGCAGCGTTGGAGGCGGGACAGGGGGTGACACCGGGGAGCTGTTTTTT.